One sample yielded the 10 T cell receptor beta chains listed below, sequenced in a study of spatial heterogeneity in lung cancer. Study-level points and caveats: How many expanded intratumoral alpha and beta TCRs were present tracked the tumor mutation count, which was a count of nonsynonymous mutations.

These receptors lack a known antigen. TCRdb re-called the 5' RACE reads through MiXCR, storing one row per CDR3 protein. The profile shows about 6,900 distinct CDR3 sequences, approximately 12% of them singletons. Time point in this sample: sample taken at primary tumor resection. This sample comprised lung tumor tissue, obtained at surgery. These receptors originate from a male donor with early-stage non-small cell lung cancer.

The chain combines TRBV7-9 with TRBJ1-1; the D is unclear. The CDR3 has 20 amino acids. Germline assignment: CDR1 SEHNR and CDR2 FQNEAQ (reference sequence). Deletions cut 0 bases from V and 1 base from J, with 24 bases between. The CDR3 DNA follows: TGTGCCAGCAGCTTAGCGAGGTTTGGGGATAGGGTTTGTGGGAACACTGAAGCTTTCTTT. Translated: CASSLARFGDRVCGNTEAFF.

In DNA form, the CDR3 reads TGTGCCAGTAGTATCCGCGGCGGTGAAGGCGAGACCCAGTACTTC. Amino acids: CASSIRGGEGETQYF. V and J are TRBV19 and TRBJ2-5; D gene uncertain. Germline lookup yields CDR1 LNHDA and CDR2 SQIVND (reference sequence). V lost 3 bases and J lost 5, with 16 bases in between. The CDR3 spans 15 residues.

This clonotype was picked up many times. The chain is built from TRBV20-1 and TRBJ1-1; 7 bases are a match to TRBD1. The CDR3 has 14 residues. CDR1 is DFQATT and CDR2 is SNEGSKA in the germline V gene (reference sequence). Trimming removed 5 bases from V and 3 bases from J; junction bases left unmatched: 9. The chain's CDR3 is CSAPRTDRDTEAFF. The CDR3 DNA follows: TGCAGTGCTCCTCGAACAGACAGGGACACTGAAGCTTTCTTT.

This clonotype has ten or more counts. This CDR3 is CASSPGRVDSGYEQYF. In nucleotides, the CDR3 is TGTGCCAGCTCACCAGGCAGGGTTGATTCGGGCTACGAGCAGTACTTC. This chain links TRBV18 with TRBJ2-7; weak D call: TRBD1 (5 bases). The germline CDR1 and CDR2 sequences are KGHSH and LQKENI. V was cut by 2 bases and J by 3 bases, with 17 bases left in between. This CDR3 has 16 residues.

By sample fraction, this clonotype is medium-sized. V usage is TRBV18 and J usage is TRBJ1-1; 9 bases line up with TRBD1. V shed 0 bases and J 4 bases; nucleotides not matched to a gene: 6. The CDR3 spans 16 residues. Germline lookup yields CDR1 KGHSH and CDR2 LQKENI. The CDR3: CASSPPYRGQVTEAFF. In nucleotides, the CDR3 is TGTGCCAGCTCACCACCTTACAGGGGGCAGGTCACTGAAGCTTTCTTT.

This clonotype ranks as medium-sized. This chain links TRBV6-5 with TRBJ2-7; D unresolved. This CDR3 has 15 amino acids. The V end was cut by 0 bases, the J end by 0 bases, with 9 bases between. Looked up from germline, CDR1 is MNHEY and CDR2 is SVGAGI. The CDR3 region has the DNA TGTGCCAGCAGTTACTCGCCGAGAAGCTCCTACGAGCAGTACTTC. Translating it yields CASSYSPRSSYEQYF.

The chain is built from TRBV20-1 and TRBJ2-7; TRBD1 is a possible D gene (6 bases). Trimming left V 1 base short and J 3 bases short, with 10 bases between. CDR1 DFQATT and CDR2 SNEGSKA come from the germline V gene (reference sequence). This CDR3 has 13 amino acids. CDR3 region: CSARAGAFYEQYF. CDR3 DNA sequence: TGCAGTGCTAGAGCAGGGGCCTTCTACGAGCAGTACTTC.

In this sample, this clonotype is medium-sized. The genes are TRBV4-2 and TRBJ2-2; TRBD2 aligns across 9 bases. CDR3 length equals 16 residues. The V gene end was trimmed by 1 base and the J gene end by 5 bases; junction bases not matched to a gene: 5. CDR1 is LGHNA and CDR2 is YNFKEQ in the germline V gene. The DNA of the CDR3 is TGTGCCAGCAGCCAAGGGTGGCGGGAGGGGACCGGGGAGCTGTTTTTT. Protein: CASSQGWREGTGELFF.

This clonotype counts as medium-sized. The CDR3 nucleotides are TGCAGTGCTAGCGGCAGGGAAAATGGCTACACCTTC. It yields the protein CSASGRENGYTF. V is TRBV20-1 and J is TRBJ1-2; a weak D match, TRBD1 (5 bases). The V gene lost 3 bases and the J gene lost 6 bases, with 11 bases spanning the gap. Germline CDR1 is DFQATT and CDR2 is SNEGSKA (reference sequence). The CDR3 spans 12 residues.

Within the sample, this clonotype is medium-sized. The chain has TRBV20-1 and TRBJ2-5, with 9 bases lining up with TRBD2. CDR1 is DFQATT and CDR2 is SNEGSKA in the germline V gene (reference sequence). The CDR3 runs to 17 residues. With 5 bases clipped from V and 2 bases from J, the junction kept 15 bases outside the gene matches. In DNA form, the CDR3 reads TGCAGTGCTTCCCCCTTTTTGGTAGCGGGAGTTCAAGAGACCCAGTACTTC. It encodes CSASPFLVAGVQETQYF.